This TCR beta chain was obtained from a study of blood T cells in healthy people across ages. A remark on this clonotype: Its specificity is not known. One junction end disagrees with the germline gene, perhaps due to a read error.

The sample, approximately 10 milliliters of peripheral blood, was drawn from each donor. Each sample yielded at least 6 million isolated PBMCs. Combining a sample-barcoded 5' primer with a J-beta primer mix, a second PCR ran for about 7 to 11 cycles. CDR3-containing paired-end reads numbering at least 2.5 million came from each sample. MiXCR, applied by TCRdb to the 5' RACE reads, yields one record per CDR3 protein. The repertoire holds 1.5 million or so distinct CDR3 sequences, approximately 40% seen once, with 7% to 9.5% in the top ten. There are 15 residues in the CDR3. From germline, CDR1 is MNHEY and CDR2 SMNVEV (reference sequence). Whole-study results and caveats: One million T cells yielded diversity estimates that were considered underestimates.

The sequence came from a woman in her late teens or twenties in good health. The genes are TRBV27 and TRBJ2-1, with D maybe TRBD2 (6 bases). The sequencing input was blood. The CDR3 here is CVSTEGPRETNEQFF. The CDR3 DNA is TGTGTCAGCACGGAGGGGCCTAGGGAGACGAATGAGCAGTTCTTC.